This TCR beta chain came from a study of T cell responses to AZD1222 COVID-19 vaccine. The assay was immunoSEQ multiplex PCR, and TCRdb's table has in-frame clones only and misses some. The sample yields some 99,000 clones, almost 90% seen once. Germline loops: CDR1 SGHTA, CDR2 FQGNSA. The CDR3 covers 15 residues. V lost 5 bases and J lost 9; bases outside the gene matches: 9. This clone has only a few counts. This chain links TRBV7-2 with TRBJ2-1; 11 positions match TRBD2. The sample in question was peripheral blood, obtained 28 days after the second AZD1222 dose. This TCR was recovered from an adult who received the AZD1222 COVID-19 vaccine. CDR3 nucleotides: TGTGCCAGCAGCCAATTAGCGGGAGGGTTTACTGAGCAGTTCTTC. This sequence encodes CASSQLAGGFTEQFF.